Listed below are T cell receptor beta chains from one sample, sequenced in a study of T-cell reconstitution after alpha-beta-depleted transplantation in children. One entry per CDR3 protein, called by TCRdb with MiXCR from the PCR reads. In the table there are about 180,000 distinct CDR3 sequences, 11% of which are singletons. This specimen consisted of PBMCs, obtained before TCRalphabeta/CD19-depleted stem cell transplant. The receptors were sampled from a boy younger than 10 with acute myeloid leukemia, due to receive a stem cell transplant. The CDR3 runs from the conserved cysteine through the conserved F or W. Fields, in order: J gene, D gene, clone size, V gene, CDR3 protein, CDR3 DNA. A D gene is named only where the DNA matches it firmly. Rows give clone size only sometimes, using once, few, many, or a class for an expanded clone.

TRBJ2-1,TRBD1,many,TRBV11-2,CASSLVTGGSYNEQFF,TGTGCCAGCAGCTTAGTTACAGGGGGTTCCTACAATGAGCAGTTCTTC
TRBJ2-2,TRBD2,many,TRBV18,CASSARTSGRFTGELFF,TGTGCCAGCTCAGCACGGACTAGCGGGCGTTTCACCGGGGAGCTGTTTTTT
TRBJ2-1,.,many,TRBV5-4,CASSLLLENEQFF,TGTGCCAGCAGCCTGCTCTTGGAGAATGAGCAGTTCTTC
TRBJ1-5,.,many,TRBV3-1,CASSQAPAGQPQHF,TGTGCCAGCAGCCAAGCCCCAGCCGGTCAGCCCCAGCATTTT
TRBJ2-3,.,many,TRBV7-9,CASSSHSRDSLTDTQYF,TGTGCCAGCAGCTCCCACTCCCGGGACTCTCTCACAGATACGCAGTATTTT
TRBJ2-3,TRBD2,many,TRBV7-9,CASAKTRGGSDTQYF,TGTGCCAGCGCAAAAACCCGGGGGGGCTCAGATACGCAGTATTTT
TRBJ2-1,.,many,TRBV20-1,CSARGEVENEQFF,TGCAGTGCTAGGGGGGAAGTGGAGAATGAGCAGTTCTTC
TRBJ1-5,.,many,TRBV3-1,CASSPGTLSNQPQHF,TGTGCCAGCAGCCCCGGGACACTTAGCAATCAGCCCCAGCATTTT
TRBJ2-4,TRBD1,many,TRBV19,CASSIRGSLAKNIQYF,TGTGCCAGTAGTATCAGGGGGTCACTAGCCAAAAACATTCAGTACTTC
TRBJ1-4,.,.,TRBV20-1,CSAREKGPEKLFF,TGCAGTGCTAGAGAAAAGGGCCCTGAAAAACTGTTTTTT
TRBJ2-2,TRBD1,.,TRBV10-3,CAISEPRRDRGRNTGELFF,TGTGCCATCAGTGAGCCCCGCCGAGACAGGGGACGAAACACCGGGGAGCTGTTTTTT
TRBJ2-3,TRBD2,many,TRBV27,CASSSGTSARTQQYF,TGTGCCAGCAGTTCCGGGACTAGCGCGAGAACTCAGCAGTATTTT
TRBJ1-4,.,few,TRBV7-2,CASSLYGGGSAEKLFF,TGTGCCAGCAGCCTCTACGGGGGGGGGTCGGCTGAAAAACTGTTTTTT
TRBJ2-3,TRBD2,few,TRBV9,CASSVGLAHTDTQYF,TGTGCCAGCAGCGTAGGACTAGCGCACACAGATACGCAGTATTTT
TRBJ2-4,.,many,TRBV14,CASSQTSRSAKNIQYF,TGTGCCAGCAGCCAAACCAGCAGGTCAGCCAAAAACATTCAGTACTTC
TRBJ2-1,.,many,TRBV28,CAGQRGNEQFF,TGTGCCGGCCAAAGGGGCAATGAGCAGTTCTTC
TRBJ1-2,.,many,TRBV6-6,CASNSPTVNGYTF,TGTGCCAGCAATTCCCCGACAGTTAATGGCTACACCTTC
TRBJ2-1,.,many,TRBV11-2,CASSLTSEQFF,TGTGCCAGCAGCTTAACTAGTGAGCAGTTCTTC
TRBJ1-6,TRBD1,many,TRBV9,CASTPTGGDSPLHF,TGTGCCAGCACCCCAACAGGGGGCGATTCACCCCTCCACTTT
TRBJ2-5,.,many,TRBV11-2,CASTRGEWETQYF,TGTGCCAGCACCCGAGGGGAGTGGGAGACCCAGTACTTC
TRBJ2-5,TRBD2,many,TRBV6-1,CASSPLIPTGTSFETQYF,TGTGCCAGCAGCCCTTTAATCCCAACCGGGACTAGCTTCGAGACCCAGTACTTC
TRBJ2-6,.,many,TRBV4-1,CASSLPSGRGANVLTF,TGCGCCAGCAGCCTTCCGTCAGGTCGTGGGGCCAACGTCCTGACTTTC
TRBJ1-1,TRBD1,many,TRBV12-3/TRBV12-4,CASRQGAGTEAFF,TGTGCCTCAAGACAGGGGGCCGGCACTGAAGCTTTCTTT
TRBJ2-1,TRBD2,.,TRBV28,CASSSLGTSGNEQFF,TGTGCCAGCAGTTCCCTCGGGACTAGCGGTAATGAGCAGTTCTTC
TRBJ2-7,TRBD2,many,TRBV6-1,CASSELAGVSYEQYF,TGTGCCAGCAGCGAACTAGCGGGGGTCTCCTACGAGCAGTACTTC
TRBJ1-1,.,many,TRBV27,CASSFALNTEAFF,TGTGCCAGCAGTTTCGCCCTGAACACTGAAGCTTTCTTT
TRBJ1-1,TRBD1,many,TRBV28,CASSLPGTDSEAFF,TGTGCCAGCAGTCTTCCCGGGACAGACTCTGAAGCTTTCTTT
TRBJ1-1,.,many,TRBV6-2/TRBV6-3,CASGYRIPEAFF,TGTGCCAGCGGGTACAGGATACCTGAAGCTTTCTTT
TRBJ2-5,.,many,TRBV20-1,CSAYTGGEETQYF,TGCAGTGCTTATACAGGGGGGGAAGAGACCCAGTACTTC
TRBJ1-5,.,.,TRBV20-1,CSATRPSNERYSNQPQHF,TGCAGTGCTACCCGACCATCGAACGAGAGATATAGCAATCAGCCCCAGCATTTT
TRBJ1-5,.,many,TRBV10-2,CASSESWSAQHF,TGCGCCAGCAGTGAGTCCTGGAGCGCCCAGCATTTT
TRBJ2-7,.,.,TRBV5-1,CASSFERAYEQYF,TGCGCCAGCAGCTTTGAGAGGGCGTACGAGCAGTACTTC